The clone carrying this T cell receptor (beta chain) was seen a few times. Its antigen is as yet unknown. The data are from a study of beta chain features in type 1 diabetes. Study-wide findings and caveats: Moderately but significantly shorter TCRB CDR3s were found in Type 1 diabetes patients in all four CD4+ subsets.

Investigators reverse transcribed all isolated RNA, so they sequenced expressed TCRB transcripts. Naive, central memory and regulatory T cell samples averaged approximately 3.5 million immunoSEQ reads each. The assay was immunoSEQ multiplex PCR, and TCRdb's table has in-frame clones only and misses some. The sample lists about 140,000 clones; around a tenth were seen once. J lost 0 bases, V lost 5 bases, and 9 bases had no gene match. The CDR3 extends over 17 amino acids. The germline V gene has CDR1 SGHNT and CDR2 YYREEE (reference sequence). Every single donor gave one heparinised blood draw, and these averaged about 120 mL. Sorting that relied on CD45RO/CCR7/CD25/CD127/CD95/CD27 yielded CD4+ naive, central memory, regulatory and stem cell-like memory cells.

The sequencing input was central memory CD4+ T cells from blood. The TCR comes from a middle-aged woman in good health. The chain employs TRBV5-4 and TRBJ1-3; TRBD1 agrees at 9 bases. Here the CDR3 DNA reads TGTGCCAGCAGTTATAACAGGGGGCCAAGCTCTGGAAACACCATATATTTT. Protein sequence: CASSYNRGPSSGNTIYF.